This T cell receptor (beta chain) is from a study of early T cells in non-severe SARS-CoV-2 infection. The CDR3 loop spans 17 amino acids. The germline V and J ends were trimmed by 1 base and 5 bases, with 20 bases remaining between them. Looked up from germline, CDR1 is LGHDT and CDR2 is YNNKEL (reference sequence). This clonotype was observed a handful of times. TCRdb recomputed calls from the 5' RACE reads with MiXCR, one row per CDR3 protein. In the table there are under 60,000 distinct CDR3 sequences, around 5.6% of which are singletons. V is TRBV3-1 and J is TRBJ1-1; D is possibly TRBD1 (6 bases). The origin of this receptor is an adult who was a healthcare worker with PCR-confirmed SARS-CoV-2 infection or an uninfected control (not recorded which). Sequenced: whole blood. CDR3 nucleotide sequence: TGTGCCAGCAGCCAAGGCCCACAGGGAAGGGGAGGGACTGAAGCTTTCTTT. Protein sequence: CASSQGPQGRGGTEAFF.